One T cell receptor beta chain is described in this entry. Its antigen is unknown. V lost 3 bases and J lost 7, with 17 bases in between. The CDR3 runs to 16 residues. Germline CDR1 reads SGHDT; CDR2 reads YYEEEE. The method was immunoSEQ multiplex PCR; TCRdb's version includes in-frame clones alone and lacks a portion of them. Found here are about 93,000 clones, roughly 85% of them singletons; the top ten hold 6.3%. This sample stems from a study of T cell responses to AZD1222 COVID-19 vaccine. Overall study: Both about-4-week and about-12-week second-dose recipients were combined. Study outcomes and limitations: There were repertoire samples only from the period after the peak T cell response.

Sequencing used peripheral blood, obtained on day 0 of AZD1222 vaccination. This clonotype was obtained from an adult in good health. The V call is TRBV5-6, the J call TRBJ1-6; a possible D gene is TRBD1 (6 bases). CDR3 coding DNA: TGTGCCAGCAGCTACTGGACAGAAGGGCCAAATTCACCCCTCCACTTT. Translation gives CASSYWTEGPNSPLHF.